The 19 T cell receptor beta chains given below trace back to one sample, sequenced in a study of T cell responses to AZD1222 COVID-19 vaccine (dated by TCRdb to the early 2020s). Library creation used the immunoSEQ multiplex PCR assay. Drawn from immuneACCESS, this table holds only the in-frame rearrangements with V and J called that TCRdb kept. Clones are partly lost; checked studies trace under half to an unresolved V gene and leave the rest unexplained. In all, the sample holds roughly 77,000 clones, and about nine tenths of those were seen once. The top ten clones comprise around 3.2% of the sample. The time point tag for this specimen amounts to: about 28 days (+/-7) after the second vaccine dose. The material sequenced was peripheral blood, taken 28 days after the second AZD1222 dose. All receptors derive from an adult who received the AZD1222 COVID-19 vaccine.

The CDR3 is CASSPGGQLNTEAFF. The CDR3 DNA reads as TGTGCCAGCAGCCCTGGGGGACAGTTGAACACTGAAGCTTTCTTT. This sequence joins TRBV7-7 and TRBJ1-1, with TRBD1 identical over 7 bases. The V gene end was trimmed by 5 bases and the J gene end by 0 bases; junction bases not matched to a gene: 6. Germline assignment: CDR1 SSHAT and CDR2 FNYEAQ (reference sequence). The CDR3 runs to 15 residues.

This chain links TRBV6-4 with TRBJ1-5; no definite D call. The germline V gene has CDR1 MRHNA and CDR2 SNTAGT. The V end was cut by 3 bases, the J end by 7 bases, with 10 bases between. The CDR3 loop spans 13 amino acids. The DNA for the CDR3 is TGTGCCAGCAGTGAGGTGCTTGGGCAGCCCCAGCATTTT. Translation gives CASSEVLGQPQHF.

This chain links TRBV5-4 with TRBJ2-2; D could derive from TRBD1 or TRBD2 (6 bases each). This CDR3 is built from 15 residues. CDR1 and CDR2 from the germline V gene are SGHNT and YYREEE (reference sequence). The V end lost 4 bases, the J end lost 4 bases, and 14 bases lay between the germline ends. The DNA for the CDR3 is TGTGCCAGCAGCAAACCCTCGGGGGCCACCGGGGAGCTGTTTTTT. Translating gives CASSKPSGATGELFF. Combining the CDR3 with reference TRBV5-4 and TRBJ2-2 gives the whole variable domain ETGVTQSPTHLIKTRGQQVTLRCSSQSGHNTVSWYQQALGQGPQFIFQYYREEENGRGNFPPRFSGLQFPNYSSELNVNALELDDSALYLCASSKPSGATGELFFGEGSRLTVL.

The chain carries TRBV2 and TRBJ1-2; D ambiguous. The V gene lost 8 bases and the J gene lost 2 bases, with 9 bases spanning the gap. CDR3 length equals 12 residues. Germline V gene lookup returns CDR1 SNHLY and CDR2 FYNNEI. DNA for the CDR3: TGTGCCAGCTCTCCTAGGAACTATGGCTACACCTTC. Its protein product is CASSPRNYGYTF.

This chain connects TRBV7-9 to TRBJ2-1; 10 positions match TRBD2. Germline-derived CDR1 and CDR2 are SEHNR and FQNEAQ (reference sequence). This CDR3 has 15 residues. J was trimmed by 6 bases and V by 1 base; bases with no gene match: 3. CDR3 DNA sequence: TGTGCCAGCAGCTTAGGAACTAGCGGGACCAATGAGCAGTTCTTC. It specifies CASSLGTSGTNEQFF.

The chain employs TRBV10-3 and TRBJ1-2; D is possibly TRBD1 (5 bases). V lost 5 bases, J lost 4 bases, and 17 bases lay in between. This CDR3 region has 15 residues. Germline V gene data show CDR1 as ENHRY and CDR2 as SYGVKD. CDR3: CAISNPLGGSYGYTF. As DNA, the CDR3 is TGTGCCATCAGTAACCCCCTGGGGGGAAGCTATGGCTACACCTTC.

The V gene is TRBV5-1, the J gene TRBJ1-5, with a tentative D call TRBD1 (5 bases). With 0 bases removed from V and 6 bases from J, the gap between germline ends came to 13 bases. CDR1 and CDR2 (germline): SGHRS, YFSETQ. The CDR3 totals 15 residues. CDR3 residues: CASSLGGGDAQPQHF. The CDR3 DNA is TGCGCCAGCAGCTTGGGGGGAGGGGACGCTCAGCCCCAGCATTTT.

The CDR3: CASSSEGSRGYTF. CDR3 in DNA: TGTGCCAGCAGCTCGGAGGGGTCGCGTGGCTACACCTTC. The chain uses TRBV7-9 and TRBJ1-2; possible D gene TRBD1, 5 bases. The CDR3 length is 13 residues. V lost 4 bases to trimming and J lost 7 bases, with 13 bases between them. Germline assignment: CDR1 SEHNR and CDR2 FQNEAQ (reference sequence).

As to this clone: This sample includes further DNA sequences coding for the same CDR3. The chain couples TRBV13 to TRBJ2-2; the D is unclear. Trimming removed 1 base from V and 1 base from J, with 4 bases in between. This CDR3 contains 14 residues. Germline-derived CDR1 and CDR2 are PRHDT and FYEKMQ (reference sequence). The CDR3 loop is CASSLDRNTGELFF. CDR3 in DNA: TGTGCCAGCAGCTTAGATCGGAACACCGGGGAGCTGTTTTTT.

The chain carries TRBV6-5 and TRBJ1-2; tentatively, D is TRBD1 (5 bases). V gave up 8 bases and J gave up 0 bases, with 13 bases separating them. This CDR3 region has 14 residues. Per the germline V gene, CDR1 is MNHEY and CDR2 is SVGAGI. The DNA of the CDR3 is TGTGCCAGCCAACCGGGGGGACCTAACTATGGCTACACCTTC. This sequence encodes CASQPGGPNYGYTF.

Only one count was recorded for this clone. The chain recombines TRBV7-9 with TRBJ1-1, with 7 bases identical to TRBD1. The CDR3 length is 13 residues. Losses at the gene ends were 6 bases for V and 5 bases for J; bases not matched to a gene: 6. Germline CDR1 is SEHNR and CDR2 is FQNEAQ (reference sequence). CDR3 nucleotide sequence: TGTGCCAGCAGGGCAGGGGGAGTTACTGAAGCTTTCTTT. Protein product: CASRAGGVTEAFF.

The CDR3 nucleotides read TGTGCCAGCAGCATAGCGGGACCCTACGAGCAGTACTTC. Residues: CASSIAGPYEQYF. V and J are TRBV5-6 and TRBJ2-7; 8 positions match TRBD2. The CDR3 length is 13 residues. V lost 4 bases to trimming and J lost 2 bases; unmatched junction nucleotides: 2. Germline CDR1 is SGHDT and CDR2 is YYEEEE.

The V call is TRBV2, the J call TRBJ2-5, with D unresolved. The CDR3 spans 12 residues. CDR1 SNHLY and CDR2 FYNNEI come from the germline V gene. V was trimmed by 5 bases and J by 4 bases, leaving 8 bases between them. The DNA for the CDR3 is TGTGCCAGCAGTCCGACGGGAGAGACCCAGTACTTC. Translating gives CASSPTGETQYF.

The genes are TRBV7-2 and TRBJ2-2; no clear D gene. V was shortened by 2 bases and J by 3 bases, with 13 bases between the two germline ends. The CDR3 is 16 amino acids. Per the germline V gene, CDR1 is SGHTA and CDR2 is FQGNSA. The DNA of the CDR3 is TGTGCCAGCAGCTTATGGCTACCTCGGGACACCGGGGAGCTGTTTTTT. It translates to CASSLWLPRDTGELFF.

Written as DNA, the CDR3 is TGTGCCAGCAGCTTAGGGGGGGTCCAACATAGGAACACTGAAGCTTTCTTT. Translating it yields CASSLGGVQHRNTEAFF. The rearrangement links TRBV7-3 to TRBJ1-1; D possibly corresponds to TRBD1 (5 bases). Deletions cut 2 bases from V and 1 base from J, with 17 bases between. Germline CDR1 reads SGHTA; CDR2 reads FQGTGA. The CDR3 contains 17 residues.

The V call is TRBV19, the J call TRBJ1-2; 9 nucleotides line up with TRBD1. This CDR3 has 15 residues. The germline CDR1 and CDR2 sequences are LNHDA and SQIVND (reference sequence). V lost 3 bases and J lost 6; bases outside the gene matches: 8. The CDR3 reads CASSIRDRGNDGYTF. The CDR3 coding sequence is TGTGCCAGTAGTATCCGAGACAGGGGGAACGATGGCTACACCTTC.

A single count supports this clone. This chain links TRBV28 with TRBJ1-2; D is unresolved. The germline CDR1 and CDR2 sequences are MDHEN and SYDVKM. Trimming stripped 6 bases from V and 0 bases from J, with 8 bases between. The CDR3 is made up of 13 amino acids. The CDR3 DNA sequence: TGTGCCAGCAGAACAAGTACTAACTATGGCTACACCTTC. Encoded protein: CASRTSTNYGYTF.

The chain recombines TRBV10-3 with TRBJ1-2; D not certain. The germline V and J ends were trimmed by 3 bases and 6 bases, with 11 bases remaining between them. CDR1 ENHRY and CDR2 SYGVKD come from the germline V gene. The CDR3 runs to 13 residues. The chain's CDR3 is CAISEGSRDGYTF. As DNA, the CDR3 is TGTGCCATCAGTGAAGGGTCTAGGGATGGCTACACCTTC.

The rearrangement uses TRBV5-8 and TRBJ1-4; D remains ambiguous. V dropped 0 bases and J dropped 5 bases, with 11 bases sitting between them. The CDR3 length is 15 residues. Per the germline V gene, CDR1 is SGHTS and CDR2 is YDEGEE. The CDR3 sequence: CASSLALGTNEKLFF. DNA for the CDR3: TGTGCCAGCAGCTTGGCCTTAGGTACCAATGAAAAACTGTTTTTT.